This T cell receptor (beta chain) derives from a study of T cell responses to AZD1222 COVID-19 vaccine (dated by TCRdb to the early 2020s). Regarding the study in general: TCR sequencing covered more than 230 trial participants: 200 to 220 given two doses of AZD1222 and around 25 given two doses of MenACWY control vaccine. Trial participants were enrolled into age subgroups of 18-55, 56-69 and 70-plus years, which contained about 150, 28 and 57 TCR-sequenced participants, respectively.

Explained via the paper, the time point label denotes: about 28 days (+/-7) after the second vaccine dose. What the treatment or condition label conveys for this sample: meningococcal conjugate vaccine given as trial control. Samples from vaccinated people were obtained from the UK trials COV001 and COV002, which included a single-blind randomized controlled phase 2/3 trial of AZD1222 (ChAdOx1 nCoV-19) in healthy adults. For TCRbeta chain sequencing, PBMC samples from trial participants were taken at day 0 and at day 28 after the second dose. The paper as a whole reports these results and caveats: Most participants were white British and females outnumbered males, and the authors suggested that clonal diversity may have been underestimated. CD4 TCRs associated with the vaccine covered the entire spike protein, and the dominant responses were in regions 160-218 and 743-854. Spike-specific TCR breadth and depth rose significantly after two AZD1222 doses compared with day 0 and with MenACWY recipients. Conclusions about previously exposed vaccinees were limited because only a handful of AZD1222 recipients were SARS-CoV-2 seropositive at baseline. Because no day 14 peak-response samples were available, the repertoires could be characterized only after the peak T cell response. The 56-69-year group was small, and its depth increase did not reach significance, likely because of low power. Reportedly, close to half of the unique spike-specific TCRs recognized epitopes lying outside the regions that are mutated in the B.1.351 and B.1.1.7 variants.

The CDR3 regions of human TCRbeta chains were subjected to immunosequencing. The authors' analysis ran thus. Repertoire TCRs were checked for matches against a reference library of SARS-CoV-2-specific TCRs that had been generated using the MIRA antigen-specificity platform. Breadth was defined as the fraction of unique TCRs that were SARS-CoV-2-associated, and depth was defined as the fraction of total T cells that were SARS-CoV-2-associated. Using the MIRA data, each spike-specific TCR was assigned both to the spike region to which the TCR was reactive and to a CD4 or CD8 class. Log10-transformed breadth and depth values were compared by one-way ANOVA with Sidak's multiple comparisons tests. Sourced from immuneACCESS, this table was stored by TCRdb with only in-frame sequences that have V and J called. A share of the clones is absent; for the studies checked, an unresolved V gene accounts for under half, and the remainder has no known explanation. The V and J calls and the clone size are those of that table, but D and trimming were determined from the DNA. Within this sample are roughly 200,000 clones, with about 93% of them counted one time only. Approximately 0.98% of the sample is held by the ten biggest clonotypes.

Details on this clone: The antigen this receptor binds is unknown. No quality values exist for individual bases; no much larger clone is one base distant.

CDR1 MNHEY and CDR2 SMNVEV were looked up in the germline V gene (reference sequence). The germline ends are 22 bases apart after V is trimmed by 6 bases and J by 2 bases. The CDR3 covers 17 residues, taking in both the cysteine and the phenylalanine. The kept DNA is CDR3 alone, 51 bases in frame from the first base. The TCR originated in an adult who received the MenACWY meningococcal vaccine as a control. Material: peripheral blood, obtained 28 days after the second dose of the MenACWY control vaccine. The rearrangement joined TRBV27 to TRBJ1-2; 5 matching bases give a weak D call of TRBD1. The encoded CDR3 is CASRLRGLPQRNYGYTF. DNA sequence: TGTGCCAGCAGGTTAAGGGGCCTTCCCCAGCGGAACTATGGCTACACCTTC.